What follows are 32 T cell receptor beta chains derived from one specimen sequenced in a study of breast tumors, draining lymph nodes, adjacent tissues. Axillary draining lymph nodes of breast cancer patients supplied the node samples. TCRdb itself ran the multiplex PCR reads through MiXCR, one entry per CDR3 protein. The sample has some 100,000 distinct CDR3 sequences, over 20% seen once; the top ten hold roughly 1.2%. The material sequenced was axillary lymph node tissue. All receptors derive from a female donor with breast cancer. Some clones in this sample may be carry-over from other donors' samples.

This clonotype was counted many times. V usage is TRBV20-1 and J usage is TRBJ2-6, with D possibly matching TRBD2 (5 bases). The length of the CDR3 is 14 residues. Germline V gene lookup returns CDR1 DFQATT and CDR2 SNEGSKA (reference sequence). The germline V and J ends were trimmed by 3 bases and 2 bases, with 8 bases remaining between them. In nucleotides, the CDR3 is TGCAGTGCTAGCGTCGGGACTGGGGCCAACGTCCTGACTTTC. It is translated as CSASVGTGANVLTF.

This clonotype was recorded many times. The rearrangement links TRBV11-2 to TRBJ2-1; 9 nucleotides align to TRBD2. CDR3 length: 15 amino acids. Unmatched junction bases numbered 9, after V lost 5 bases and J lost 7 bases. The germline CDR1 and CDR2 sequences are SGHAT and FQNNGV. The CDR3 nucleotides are TGTGCCAGCAGCAAAATTAGCGGGAGAGGTAATGAGCAGTTCTTC. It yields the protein CASSKISGRGNEQFF.

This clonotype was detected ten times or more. The CDR3 DNA is TGTGCCAGCAGCTCTGGGGTTTTCGCTAATGAAAAACTGTTTTTT. Translating gives CASSSGVFANEKLFF. The rearrangement uses TRBV7-9 and TRBJ1-4; no clear D gene. V was cut by 4 bases and J by 3 bases, with 12 bases left in between. The CDR3 is 15 amino acids. Germline V lookup: CDR1 SEHNR, CDR2 FQNEAQ (reference sequence).

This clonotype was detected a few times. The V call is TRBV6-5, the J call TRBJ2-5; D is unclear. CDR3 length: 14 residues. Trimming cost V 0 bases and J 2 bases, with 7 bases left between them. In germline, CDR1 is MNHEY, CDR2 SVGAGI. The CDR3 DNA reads TGTGCCAGCAGTTACTCATACCGACAAGAGACCCAGTACTTC. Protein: CASSYSYRQETQYF.

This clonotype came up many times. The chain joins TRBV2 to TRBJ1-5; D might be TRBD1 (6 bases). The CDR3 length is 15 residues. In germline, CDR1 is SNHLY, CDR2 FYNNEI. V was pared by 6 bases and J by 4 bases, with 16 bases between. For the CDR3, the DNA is TGTGCCAGCAGGGTAACAGGGTCGGGTAATCAGCCCCAGCATTTT. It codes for CASRVTGSGNQPQHF.

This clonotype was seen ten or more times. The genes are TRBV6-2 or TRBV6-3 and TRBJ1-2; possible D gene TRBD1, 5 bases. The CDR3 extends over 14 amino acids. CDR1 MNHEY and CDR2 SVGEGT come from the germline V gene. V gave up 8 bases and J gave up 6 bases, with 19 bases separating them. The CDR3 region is CASQLTVHLDGYTF. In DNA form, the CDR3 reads TGTGCCAGCCAACTGACAGTTCATCTCGATGGCTACACCTTC.

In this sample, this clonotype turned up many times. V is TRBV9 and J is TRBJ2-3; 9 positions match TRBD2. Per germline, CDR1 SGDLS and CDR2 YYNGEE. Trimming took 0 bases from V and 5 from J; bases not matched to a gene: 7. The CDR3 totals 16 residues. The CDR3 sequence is CASSVAGGGAGDTQYF. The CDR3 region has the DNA TGTGCCAGCAGCGTAGCCGGCGGGGGGGCCGGAGATACGCAGTATTTT.

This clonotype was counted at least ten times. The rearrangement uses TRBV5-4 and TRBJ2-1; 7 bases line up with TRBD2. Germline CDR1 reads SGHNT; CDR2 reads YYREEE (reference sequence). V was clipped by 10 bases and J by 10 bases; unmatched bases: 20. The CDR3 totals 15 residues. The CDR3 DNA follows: TGTGCCGGCGAAAGCAGCGGGACCCTAGTGGGGGAGCAGTTCTTC. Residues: CAGESSGTLVGEQFF.

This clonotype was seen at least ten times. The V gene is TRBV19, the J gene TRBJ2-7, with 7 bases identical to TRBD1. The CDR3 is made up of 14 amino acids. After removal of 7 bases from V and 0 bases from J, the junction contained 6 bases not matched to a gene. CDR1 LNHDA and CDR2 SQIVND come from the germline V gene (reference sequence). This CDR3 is CASTTTGDSYEQYF. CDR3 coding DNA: TGTGCCAGTACCACCACAGGGGACTCCTACGAGCAGTACTTC.

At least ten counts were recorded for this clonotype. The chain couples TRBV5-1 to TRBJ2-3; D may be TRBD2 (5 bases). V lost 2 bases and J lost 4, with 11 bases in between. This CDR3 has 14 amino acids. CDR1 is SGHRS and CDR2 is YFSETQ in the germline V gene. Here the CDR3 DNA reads TGCGCCAGCAGCTTTTCGGGAAACCCAGATACGCAGTATTTT. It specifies CASSFSGNPDTQYF.

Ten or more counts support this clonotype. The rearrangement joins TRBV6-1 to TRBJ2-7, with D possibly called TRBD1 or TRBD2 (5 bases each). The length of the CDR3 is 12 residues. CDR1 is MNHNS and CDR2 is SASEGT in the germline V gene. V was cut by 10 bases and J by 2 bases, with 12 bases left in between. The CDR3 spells CATRGATYEQYF. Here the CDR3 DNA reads TGTGCCACTCGAGGGGCGACCTACGAGCAGTACTTC.

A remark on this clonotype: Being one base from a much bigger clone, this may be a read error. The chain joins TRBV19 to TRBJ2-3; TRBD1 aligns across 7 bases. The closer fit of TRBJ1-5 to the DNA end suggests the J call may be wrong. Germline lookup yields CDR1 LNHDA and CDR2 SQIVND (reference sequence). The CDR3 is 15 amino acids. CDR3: CASRPLGTATDTQHF. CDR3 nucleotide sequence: TGTGCCAGTAGACCCCTAGGGACAGCCACAGATACGCAGCATTTT.

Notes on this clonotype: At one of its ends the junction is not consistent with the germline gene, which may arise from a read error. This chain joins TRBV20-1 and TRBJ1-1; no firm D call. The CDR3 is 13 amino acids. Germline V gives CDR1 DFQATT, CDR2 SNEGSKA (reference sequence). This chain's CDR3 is CSARGNLRAEAFF. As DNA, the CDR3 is TGCAGTGCGAGAGGGAACTTACGCGCTGAAGCTTTCTTT.

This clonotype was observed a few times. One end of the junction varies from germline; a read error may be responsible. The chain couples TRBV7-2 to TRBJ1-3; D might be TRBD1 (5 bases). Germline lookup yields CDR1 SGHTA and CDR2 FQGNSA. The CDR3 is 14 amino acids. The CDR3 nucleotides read TGTGCCAGCAGCTTTGGGGGTGTTGGAGACACCATATATTTT. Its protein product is CASSFGGVGDTIYF.

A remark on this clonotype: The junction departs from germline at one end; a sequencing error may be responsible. DNA of the CDR3: TGTGCCGGCAGCGGGGGACAGGGTCGCACAGACACGCAGTATTTT. Protein product: CAGSGGQGRTDTQYF. This chain connects TRBV7-6 to TRBJ2-3; D is possibly TRBD1 (9 bases). The CDR3 length is 15 residues. Per germline, CDR1 SGHVS and CDR2 FNYEAQ.

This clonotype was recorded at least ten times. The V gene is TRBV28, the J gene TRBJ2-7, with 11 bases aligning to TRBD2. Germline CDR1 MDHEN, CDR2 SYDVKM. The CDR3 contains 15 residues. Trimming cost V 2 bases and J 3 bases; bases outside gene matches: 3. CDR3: CASSLTSGSSYEQYF. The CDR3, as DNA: TGTGCCAGCAGTTTAACTAGCGGGAGTAGCTACGAGCAGTACTTC.

The CDR3 protein is CSAYAPPGSLSGNTIYF. The DNA for the CDR3 is TGCAGTGCTTATGCCCCCCCAGGGAGCCTCTCTGGAAACACCATATATTTT. The V and J genes are TRBV20-1 and TRBJ1-3; TRBD1 is a possible D gene (5 bases). The CDR3 covers 17 residues. CDR1 DFQATT and CDR2 SNEGSKA come from the germline V gene (reference sequence). Trimming removed 5 bases from V and 0 bases from J, with 20 bases in between.

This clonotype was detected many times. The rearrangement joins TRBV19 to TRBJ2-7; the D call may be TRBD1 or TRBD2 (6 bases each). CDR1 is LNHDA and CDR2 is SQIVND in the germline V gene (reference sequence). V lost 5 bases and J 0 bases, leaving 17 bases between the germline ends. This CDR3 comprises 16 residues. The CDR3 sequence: CASSPSMGGPSYEQYF. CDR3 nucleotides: TGTGCCAGTAGTCCATCGATGGGGGGCCCCTCCTACGAGCAGTACTTC.

This chain's CDR3 is CASSVGGGGVYNEQFF. DNA for the CDR3: TGTGCCAGCAGCGTAGGGGGGGGGGGAGTGTACAATGAGCAGTTCTTC. The chain combines TRBV9 with TRBJ2-1; TRBD2 matches at 7 bases. V gave up 0 bases and J gave up 4 bases; unmatched junction bases: 7. The CDR3 totals 16 residues. From germline, CDR1 is SGDLS and CDR2 YYNGEE.

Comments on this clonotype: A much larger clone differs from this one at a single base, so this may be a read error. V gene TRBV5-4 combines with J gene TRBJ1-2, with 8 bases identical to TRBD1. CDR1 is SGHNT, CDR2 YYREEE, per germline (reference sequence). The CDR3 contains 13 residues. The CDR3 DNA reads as TGTGCCAGCAGCGGGCAGGGGGCGTTTTCTTCCGCCTTC. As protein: CASSGQGAFSSAF.

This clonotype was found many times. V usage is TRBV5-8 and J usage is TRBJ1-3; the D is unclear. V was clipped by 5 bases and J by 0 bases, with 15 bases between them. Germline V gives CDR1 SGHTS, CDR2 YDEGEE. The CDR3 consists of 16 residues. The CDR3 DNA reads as TGTGCCAGCAGACGCCCGGGCCGCTTCTCTGGAAACACCATATATTTT. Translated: CASRRPGRFSGNTIYF.

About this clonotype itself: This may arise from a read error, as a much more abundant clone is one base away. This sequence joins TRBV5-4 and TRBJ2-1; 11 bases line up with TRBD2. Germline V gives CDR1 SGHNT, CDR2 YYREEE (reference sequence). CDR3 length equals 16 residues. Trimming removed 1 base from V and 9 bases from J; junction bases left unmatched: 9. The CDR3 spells CASSLSSTSGRAEQFF. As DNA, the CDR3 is TGTGCCAGCAGCTTGTCAAGTACTAGCGGGAGAGCTGAGCAGTTCTTC.

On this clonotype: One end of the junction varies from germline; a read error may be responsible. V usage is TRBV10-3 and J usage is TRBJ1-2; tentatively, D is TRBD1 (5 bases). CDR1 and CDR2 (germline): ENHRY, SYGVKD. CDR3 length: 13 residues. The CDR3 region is CAISADRNYGYSF. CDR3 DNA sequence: TGTGCCATCAGTGCAGACAGAAACTATGGCTACAGCTTC.

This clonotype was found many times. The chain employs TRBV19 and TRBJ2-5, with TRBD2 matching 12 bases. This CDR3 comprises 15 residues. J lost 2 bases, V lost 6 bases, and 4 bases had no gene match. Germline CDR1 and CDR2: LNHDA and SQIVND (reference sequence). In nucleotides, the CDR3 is TGTGCCAGTAGAAGACTAGCGGGGGATCAAGAGACCCAGTACTTC. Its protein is CASRRLAGDQETQYF.

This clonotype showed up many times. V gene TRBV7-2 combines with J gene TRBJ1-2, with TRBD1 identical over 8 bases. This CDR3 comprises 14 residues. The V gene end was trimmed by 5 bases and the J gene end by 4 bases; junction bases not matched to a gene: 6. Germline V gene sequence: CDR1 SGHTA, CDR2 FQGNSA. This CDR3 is CASSPPDRAYGYTF. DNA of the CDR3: TGTGCCAGCAGCCCCCCGGACAGGGCCTATGGCTACACCTTC.

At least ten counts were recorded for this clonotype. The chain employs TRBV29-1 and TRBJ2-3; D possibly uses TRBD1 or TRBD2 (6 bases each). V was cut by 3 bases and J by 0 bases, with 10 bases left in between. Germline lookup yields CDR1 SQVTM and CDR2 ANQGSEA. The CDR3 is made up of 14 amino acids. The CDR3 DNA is TGCAGCGTTGATGGGGGGCCGAGCACAGATACGCAGTATTTT. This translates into CSVDGGPSTDTQYF.

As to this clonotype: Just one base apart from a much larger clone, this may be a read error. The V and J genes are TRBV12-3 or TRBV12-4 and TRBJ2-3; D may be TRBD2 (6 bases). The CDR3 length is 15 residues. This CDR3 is CASSPPRRGTGTQYF. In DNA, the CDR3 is TGTGCCAGCAGTCCCCCGAGGAGGGGCACAGGTACGCAGTATTTT.

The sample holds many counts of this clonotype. The CDR3 nucleotides read TGTGCCAGCAAGAGGGAAGATACGCAGTATTTT. Translated, it gives CASKREDTQYF. The V and J genes are TRBV12-3 or TRBV12-4 and TRBJ2-3; D possibly corresponds to TRBD2 (5 bases). V was pared by 7 bases and J by 5 bases, with 7 bases between. This CDR3 contains 11 residues.

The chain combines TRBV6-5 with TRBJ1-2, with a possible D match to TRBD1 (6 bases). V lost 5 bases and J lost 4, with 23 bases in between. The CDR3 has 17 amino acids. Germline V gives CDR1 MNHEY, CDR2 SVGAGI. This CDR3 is CASSESRGTLYGYGYTF. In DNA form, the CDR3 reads TGTGCCAGCAGTGAGTCGAGGGGGACGTTGTATGGCTATGGCTACACCTTC.

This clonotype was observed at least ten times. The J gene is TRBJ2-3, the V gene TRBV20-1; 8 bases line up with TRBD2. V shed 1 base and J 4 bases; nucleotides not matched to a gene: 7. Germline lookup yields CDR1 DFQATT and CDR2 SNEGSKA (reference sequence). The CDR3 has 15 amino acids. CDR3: CSARVGLAGSDTQYF. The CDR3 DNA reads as TGCAGTGCTAGAGTAGGACTAGCTGGTTCAGATACGCAGTATTTT.

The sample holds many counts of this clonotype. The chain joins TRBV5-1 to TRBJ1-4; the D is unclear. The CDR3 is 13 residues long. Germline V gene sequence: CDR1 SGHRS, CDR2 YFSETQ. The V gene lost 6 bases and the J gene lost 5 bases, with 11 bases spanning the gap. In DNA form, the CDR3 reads TGCGCCAGCAAGCAGTATCAAAATGAAAAACTGTTTTTT. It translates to CASKQYQNEKLFF.

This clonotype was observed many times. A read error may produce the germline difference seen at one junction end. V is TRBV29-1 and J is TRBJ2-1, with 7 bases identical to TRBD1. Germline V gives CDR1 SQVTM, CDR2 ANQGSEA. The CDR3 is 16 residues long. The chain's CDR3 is CSVEGTDHSSYNEQFF. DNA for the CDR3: TGCAGCGTCGAAGGGACAGACCATAGCTCCTACAATGAGCAGTTCTTC.